Presented here are 28 T cell receptor beta chains from one specimen sequenced in a study of blood T cell repertoires in COVID-19. The assay was immunoSEQ multiplex PCR, and TCRdb's table has in-frame clones only and misses some. Among approximately 250,000 clones listed, about 83% were seen once. The sample was peripheral blood. All receptors derive from a woman aged 80 or over with COVID-19, enrolled during active disease.

The V call is TRBV28, the J call TRBJ1-5; the D gene is possibly TRBD1 (5 bases). Trimming stripped 4 bases from V and 4 bases from J, with 14 bases between. The CDR3 covers 15 residues. CDR1 is MDHEN and CDR2 is SYDVKM in the germline V gene. CDR3 DNA sequence: TGTGCCAGCAGTTGGGGGGGACGTAAAAATCAGCCCCAGCATTTT. Translated, it gives CASSWGGRKNQPQHF.

This clone has more than one count but fewer than ten. The rearrangement uses TRBV4-2 and TRBJ2-3; D remains unclear. V lost 3 bases and J lost 2, with 15 bases in between. There are 16 residues in the CDR3. Per the germline V gene, CDR1 is LGHNA and CDR2 is YNFKEQ. The CDR3 region has the DNA TGTGCCAGCAGCCACCTGTCTAGTACTGTCACAGATACGCAGTATTTT. It codes for CASSHLSSTVTDTQYF.

The rearrangement joins TRBV15 to TRBJ1-1; weak D call: TRBD1 (5 bases). The germline V gene has CDR1 LNHNV and CDR2 YYDKDF (reference sequence). The CDR3 loop spans 15 amino acids. The ends were cut back, 0 bases at V and 5 bases at J, with 13 bases in the middle. The CDR3 bases are TGTGCCACCAGCAGAGATACGGGGGGAGGGACTGAAGCTTTCTTT. Translating gives CATSRDTGGGTEAFF.

The chain carries TRBV19 and TRBJ1-1, with a weak D call TRBD1 (6 bases). The CDR3 extends over 15 amino acids. The V gene lost 7 bases and the J gene lost 6 bases, with 21 bases spanning the gap. CDR1 is LNHDA, CDR2 SQIVND, per germline (reference sequence). CDR3 sequence reads: CASTAVGGGSAEAFF. The CDR3 bases are TGTGCCAGTACCGCCGTAGGGGGTGGGTCCGCTGAAGCTTTCTTT. Complete variable domain (other parts from reference TRBV19 and TRBJ1-1): DGGITQSPKYLFRKEGQNVTLSCEQNLNHDAMYWYRQDPGQGLRLIYYSQIVNDFQKGDIAEGYSVSREKKESFPLTVTSAQKNPTAFYLCASTAVGGGSAEAFFGQGTRLTVV.

The rearrangement uses TRBV19 and TRBJ2-7; 7 nucleotides match TRBD1. From germline, CDR1 is LNHDA and CDR2 SQIVND (reference sequence). This CDR3 region has 15 residues. The junction had 8 bases not matched to a gene; V was cut back by 6 bases and J by 0 bases. The CDR3 spells CASREGGTSSYEQYF. CDR3 DNA: TGTGCCAGTAGGGAAGGGGGCACAAGCTCCTACGAGCAGTACTTC.

This clone came up many times. The chain recombines TRBV19 with TRBJ1-5; 7 nucleotides agree with TRBD1. The V gene's germline CDR1 is LNHDA and CDR2 SQIVND (reference sequence). This CDR3 has 12 amino acids. Trimming cost V 7 bases and J 6 bases; bases outside gene matches: 3. This chain's CDR3 is CASTTGAQPQHF. The CDR3 DNA reads TGTGCCAGTACCACAGGGGCTCAGCCCCAGCATTTT.

The chain carries TRBV27 and TRBJ2-7, with TRBD1 matching 9 bases. Germline CDR1 MNHEY, CDR2 SMNVEV (reference sequence). Trimming removed 6 bases from V and 2 bases from J; junction bases left unmatched: 8. CDR3 length: 15 residues. The CDR3 DNA reads as TGTGCCAGCAGCCCCAAAGGACAGGGGACCTACGAGCAGTACGTC. Amino acid sequence: CASSPKGQGTYEQYV.

This clone was found once. The same CDR3 arises from other DNA sequences in this sample as well. V gene TRBV28 combines with J gene TRBJ1-5; 7 bases line up with TRBD1. Germline CDR1 reads MDHEN; CDR2 reads SYDVKM. There are 15 residues in the CDR3. The trim removed 5 bases at V and 1 base at J, leaving 5 bases unmatched. The CDR3 coding sequence is TGTGCCAGCAGTCCCGGGACAGTGAGCAATCAGCCCCAGCATTTT. Its protein product is CASSPGTVSNQPQHF.

The chain employs TRBV6-2 or TRBV6-3 and TRBJ2-3; 10 bases are shared with TRBD2. The J segment lost 7 bases and the V segment lost 6 bases, leaving 10 bases of the junction unmatched. The germline CDR1 and CDR2 sequences are MNHEY and SVGEGT. This CDR3 spans 15 amino acids. The CDR3 region is CASSSTLAGDYTQYF. The CDR3 DNA reads TGTGCCAGCAGCTCGACTCTAGCGGGGGATTATACGCAGTATTTT.

The J gene is TRBJ1-3, the V gene TRBV13, with D uncertain. The CDR3 runs to 14 residues. Germline-derived CDR1 and CDR2 are PRHDT and FYEKMQ (reference sequence). Trimming cost V 3 bases and J 0 bases, with 6 bases left between them. In DNA form, the CDR3 reads TGTGCCAGCAGCTTCCGGAGCTCTGGAAACACCATATATTTT. Protein sequence: CASSFRSSGNTIYF.

This clone was found once. Other DNA variants within this sample encode the same CDR3. The chain links TRBV7-2 to TRBJ2-1, with D maybe TRBD2 (6 bases). V dropped 1 base and J dropped 1 base, with 14 bases sitting between them. The germline V gene has CDR1 SGHTA and CDR2 FQGNSA. CDR3 length: 17 residues. CDR3 region: CASSLVSGLISYNEQFF. CDR3 nucleotides: TGTGCCAGCAGCTTAGTTAGCGGACTTATTTCCTACAATGAGCAGTTCTTC.

The V gene is TRBV5-1, the J gene TRBJ1-3; the D gene is possibly TRBD1 (6 bases). The CDR3 length is 15 residues. Trimming removed 0 bases from V and 0 bases from J, with 7 bases in between. The germline V gene encodes CDR1 SGHRS and CDR2 YFSETQ. In nucleotides, the CDR3 is TGCGCCAGCAGCTTGGACAGGGTCTCTGGAAACACCATATATTTT. Its translation is CASSLDRVSGNTIYF. Using reference TRBV5-1 and TRBJ1-3 for the parts outside the CDR3, the full variable domain is KAGVTQTPRYLIKTRGQQVTLSCSPISGHRSVSWYQQTPGQGLQFLFEYFSETQRNKGNFPGRFSGRQFSNSRSEMNVSTLELGDSALYLCASSLDRVSGNTIYFGEGSWLTVV.

The chain is built from TRBV2 and TRBJ2-2; 7 positions match TRBD2. Germline CDR1 and CDR2: SNHLY and FYNNEI. V shed 7 bases and J 5 bases; nucleotides not matched to a gene: 10. The CDR3 spans 15 residues. The CDR3, as DNA: TGTGCCAGCACCGCCGGGACTAAGCAGACCGGGGAGCTGTTTTTT. This translates into CASTAGTKQTGELFF.

In its sample, this clone was seen a few times. V gene TRBV5-1 combines with J gene TRBJ2-1; D gene unclear. The CDR3 sequence is 15 residues long. Germline V gene sequence: CDR1 SGHRS, CDR2 YFSETQ. V was clipped by 0 bases and J by 0 bases, with 7 bases between them. For the CDR3, the DNA is TGCGCCAGCAGCTTGGAAGTCGGCTCCTACAATGAGCAGTTCTTC. Protein sequence: CASSLEVGSYNEQFF.

The chain employs TRBV12-3 or TRBV12-4 and TRBJ1-4; no reliable D call. The CDR3 runs to 11 residues. V lost 6 bases and J 8 bases, leaving 7 bases between the germline ends. Here the CDR3 DNA reads TGTGCCAGCAGCCCCTTGGAAAAACTGTTTTTT. Translating gives CASSPLEKLFF.

This chain uses TRBV3-1 (or the pseudogene TRBV3-2) with TRBJ1-4; weak D call: TRBD1 (6 bases). The length of the CDR3 is 13 residues. Trimming took 8 bases from V and 9 from J, leaving 16 bases between them. The V gene's germline CDR1 is LGHDT and CDR2 YNNKEL (reference sequence). This CDR3 is CASGAGDQKKLFF. The CDR3 coding sequence is TGTGCCAGCGGGGCAGGGGATCAGAAAAAACTGTTTTTT.

J is TRBJ1-2 and V is TRBV7-2; weak D call: TRBD1 (6 bases). Germline CDR1 and CDR2: SGHTA and FQGNSA. This CDR3 has 14 residues. V was cut by 1 base and J by 4 bases, with 10 bases left in between. The CDR3 region is CASSLGGGIYGYTF. The CDR3 nucleotides read TGTGCCAGCAGCTTAGGAGGGGGAATCTATGGCTACACCTTC.

The chain recombines TRBV11-1 with TRBJ2-5; 9 bases agree with TRBD2. The CDR3 totals 15 residues. The V gene's germline CDR1 is SGHAT and CDR2 FQDESV (reference sequence). Unmatched junction bases numbered 9, after V lost 5 bases and J lost 5 bases. The CDR3 DNA sequence: TGTGCCAGCAGCCTGATGACTAGCGGTGTGGAGACCCAGTACTTC. Translation gives CASSLMTSGVETQYF. The variable domain in full, completed from reference TRBV11-1 and TRBJ2-5, reads EAEVAQSPRYKITEKSQAVAFWCDPISGHATLYWYRQILGQGPELLVQFQDESVVDDSQLPKDRFSAERLKGVDSTLKIQPAELGDSAMYLCASSLMTSGVETQYFGPGTRLLVL.

J is TRBJ1-2 and V is TRBV19; D is unresolved. The V end was cut by 3 bases, the J end by 3 bases, with 5 bases between. This CDR3 is built from 12 residues. CDR1 is LNHDA, CDR2 SQIVND, per germline (reference sequence). CDR3 nucleotide sequence: TGTGCCAGTAGTATCACGGACTATGGCTACACCTTC. It is translated as CASSITDYGYTF.

The rearrangement uses TRBV24-1 and TRBJ2-3; 14 bases match TRBD2. Germline lookup yields CDR1 KGHDR and CDR2 SFDVKD. The CDR3 sequence is 16 residues long. The trim removed 2 bases at V and 4 bases at J, leaving 1 base unmatched. The CDR3 coding sequence is TGTGCCACCAGTGATTCGACTAGCGGGGGGGCAGATACGCAGTATTTT. This translates into CATSDSTSGGADTQYF.

J is TRBJ1-2 and V is TRBV6-5; TRBD1 might be the D (5 bases). V dropped 6 bases and J dropped 4 bases, with 12 bases sitting between them. The germline CDR1 and CDR2 sequences are MNHEY and SVGAGI. The CDR3 contains 13 residues. CDR3 sequence (DNA): TGTGCCAGCAGAGCACCGGGGGGCTATGGCTACACCTTC. Translation gives CASRAPGGYGYTF.

The table lists this clone with a count of one. The genes are TRBV19 and TRBJ1-6; the match to TRBD1 covers 8 bases. J was trimmed by 5 bases and V by 6 bases; bases with no gene match: 0. The CDR3 extends over 13 amino acids. Germline V gene lookup returns CDR1 LNHDA and CDR2 SQIVND (reference sequence). CDR3 amino acids: CASRDRDNSPLHF. CDR3 nucleotides: TGTGCCAGTAGGGACAGGGATAATTCACCCCTCCACTTT.

V is TRBV5-4 and J is TRBJ1-6, with a tentative D call TRBD1 (5 bases). Deletions cut 2 bases from V and 9 bases from J, with 15 bases between. Per germline, CDR1 SGHNT and CDR2 YYREEE (reference sequence). There are 15 residues in the CDR3. CDR3 amino acids: CASSFLDSLSSPLHF. The CDR3 bases are TGTGCCAGCAGCTTTCTTGACAGCCTGAGTTCACCCCTCCACTTT.

This chain links TRBV4-2 with TRBJ1-6; 7 positions agree with TRBD1. Germline assignment: CDR1 LGHNA and CDR2 YNFKEQ. The V gene end was trimmed by 2 bases and the J gene end by 0 bases; junction bases not matched to a gene: 4. This CDR3 has 17 residues. The CDR3 DNA reads as TGTGCCAGCAGCCAATTTTCAGGGGGCTCCTATAATTCACCCCTCCACTTT. Protein: CASSQFSGGSYNSPLHF.

This clone has a handful of counts. The genes are TRBV5-3 and TRBJ1-6; the match to TRBD1 covers 7 bases. TRBV5-3 is an open reading frame whose function is uncertain. V dropped 4 bases and J dropped 12; count of bases not matched to a gene: 16. The CDR3 is 16 residues long. For the CDR3, the DNA is TGTGCCAGAAGCCCCCACAGGGGTAAAACGCCTCGACCCCTCCACTTT. It yields the protein CARSPHRGKTPRPLHF.

The J gene is TRBJ2-5, the V gene TRBV7-3, with TRBD2 as a possible D gene (6 bases). The CDR3 has 14 residues. Between the trimmed V and J ends, which lost 5 bases and 9 bases, there was a span of 19 bases. Germline V gives CDR1 SGHTA, CDR2 FQGTGA. In nucleotides, the CDR3 is TGTGCCAGCAGCCTCGGGGGTAGTGGTCCGGCCCAGTACTTC. Amino acids: CASSLGGSGPAQYF.

CDR3 residues: CASSSVTGNYNEQFF. The CDR3 DNA reads TGTGCCAGTAGTAGCGTGACAGGGAACTACAATGAGCAGTTCTTC. This chain connects TRBV19 to TRBJ2-1; 7 bases match TRBD1. The CDR3 runs 15 residues. V gave up 4 bases and J gave up 3 bases; unmatched junction bases: 6. Germline loops: CDR1 LNHDA, CDR2 SQIVND (reference sequence). Full variable domain (remainder filled in from reference TRBV19 and TRBJ2-1): DGGITQSPKYLFRKEGQNVTLSCEQNLNHDAMYWYRQDPGQGLRLIYYSQIVNDFQKGDIAEGYSVSREKKESFPLTVTSAQKNPTAFYLCASSSVTGNYNEQFFGPGTRLTVL.

In this sample, this clone turned up once. DNA for the CDR3: TGTGCCATCAGTGCTCAGGGGGCAAGTACGAACACCATATATTTT. It specifies CAISAQGASTNTIYF. The rearrangement links TRBV10-3 to TRBJ1-3, with 8 positions matching TRBD1. This CDR3 comprises 15 residues. The junction had 9 bases not matched to a gene; V was cut back by 4 bases and J by 7 bases. Germline V gene data show CDR1 as ENHRY and CDR2 as SYGVKD.